Below are 18 T cell receptor beta chains sequenced from a single sample in a study of control samples from healthy donors and cancer patients. TCRdb's copy holds only in-frame clones and misses some; the assay was immunoSEQ multiplex PCR. This sample has over 150,000 clones, with 90% to 95% found just once. The sample was PBMCs. The origin of the receptors is a man in his 60s with colorectal cancer.

The gene calls are TRBV11-2 and TRBJ2-2, with 8 bases identical to TRBD2. After removal of 4 bases from V and 3 bases from J, the junction contained 4 bases not matched to a gene. The CDR3 has 15 amino acids. The germline V gene encodes CDR1 SGHAT and CDR2 FQNNGV. The CDR3 region is CASSSGGGYTGELFF. For the CDR3, the DNA is TGTGCCAGCAGCTCGGGCGGGGGGTACACCGGGGAGCTGTTTTTT.

The rearrangement uses TRBV19 and TRBJ1-5, with 9 bases aligning to TRBD1. The CDR3 totals 18 residues. Per the germline V gene, CDR1 is LNHDA and CDR2 is SQIVND (reference sequence). V was clipped by 6 bases and J by 2 bases; unmatched bases: 14. CDR3 nucleotide sequence: TGTGCCAGTAGGCCAACAGGGGGCGCGTCCGATGGCAATCAGCCCCAGCATTTT. Translation: CASRPTGGASDGNQPQHF.

The gene calls are TRBV12-3 or TRBV12-4 and TRBJ1-5; D is unclear. The V end was cut by 6 bases, the J end by 4 bases, with 7 bases between. The CDR3 covers 12 residues. The CDR3 region is CASSHVNQPQHF. The CDR3 nucleotides are TGTGCCAGCAGCCACGTTAATCAGCCCCAGCATTTT.

The rearrangement links TRBV19 to TRBJ2-6; D may correspond to TRBD1 or TRBD2 (6 bases each). This CDR3 is built from 16 residues. The germline gives CDR1 LNHDA, CDR2 SQIVND (reference sequence). Trimming removed 8 bases at V and 0 bases at J, with 14 bases between. The CDR3 sequence: CASSGGGFSGANVLTF. For the CDR3, the DNA is TGTGCCAGTTCAGGAGGGGGTTTCTCTGGGGCCAACGTCCTGACTTTC.

This clone was picked up one time. V and J are TRBV7-8 and TRBJ2-2; 7 bases are shared with TRBD2. Germline values: CDR1 SGHVS, CDR2 FQNEAQ. The CDR3 is 17 amino acids. J gave up 4 bases and V 4 bases, and 12 bases lay outside the gene matches. The CDR3 sequence: CASSSSGTSGVTGELFF. CDR3 in DNA: TGTGCCAGCAGCTCCTCGGGGACCAGCGGGGTCACCGGGGAGCTGTTTTTT.

The chain joins TRBV19 to TRBJ1-2; possible D gene TRBD1, 5 bases. The CDR3 length is 13 residues. CDR1 LNHDA and CDR2 SQIVND come from the germline V gene (reference sequence). Trimming took 5 bases from V and 4 from J, leaving 11 bases between them. The CDR3 DNA is TGTGCCAGTAGTTTGACAGCGACCTATGGCTACACCTTC. As protein: CASSLTATYGYTF.

The gene calls are TRBV5-5 and TRBJ2-7; 8 bases are a match to TRBD1. The germline V gene has CDR1 SGHKS and CDR2 YYEKEE (reference sequence). The length of the CDR3 is 15 residues. J was trimmed by 3 bases and V by 2 bases; bases with no gene match: 7. The CDR3 nucleotides read TGTGCCAGCAGCTTCACGGACAGGGAAGTCTACGAGCAGTACTTC. Encoded protein: CASSFTDREVYEQYF. The complete variable domain, with remaining parts taken from reference TRBV5-5 and TRBJ2-7, reads DAGVTQSPTHLIKTRGQQVTLRCSPISGHKSVSWYQQVLGQGPQFIFQYYEKEERGRGNFPDRFSARQFPNYSSELNVNALLLGDSALYLCASSFTDREVYEQYFGPGTRLTVT.

This sequence joins TRBV9 and TRBJ2-2; D is unresolved. The CDR3 consists of 16 residues. V was pared by 7 bases and J by 0 bases, with 16 bases between. CDR1 and CDR2 from the germline V gene are SGDLS and YYNGEE. The CDR3 DNA reads as TGTGCCAGCGCGAAGACGGGCGGCGCGAACACCGGGGAGCTGTTTTTT. Translation: CASAKTGGANTGELFF.

The chain combines TRBV2 with TRBJ2-7, with TRBD1 matching over 7 bases. Germline CDR1 is SNHLY and CDR2 is FYNNEI. The CDR3 runs 14 residues. The junction had 3 bases not matched to a gene; V was cut back by 4 bases and J by 0 bases. The CDR3 here is CASSVQGSSYEQYF. CDR3 nucleotide sequence: TGTGCCAGCAGTGTACAGGGGAGCTCCTACGAGCAGTACTTC.

CDR3 in amino acids: CASSLAGQDEQYF. CDR3 coding DNA: TGTGCCAGCAGCTTGGCCGGGCAGGACGAGCAGTACTTC. The chain is built from TRBV5-4 and TRBJ2-7; D is unresolved. This CDR3 has 13 amino acids. Germline loops: CDR1 SGHNT, CDR2 YYREEE (reference sequence). The V end was cut by 0 bases, the J end by 5 bases, with 9 bases between.

The rearrangement links TRBV7-9 to TRBJ2-7, with 9 bases fitting TRBD1. Germline CDR1 reads SEHNR; CDR2 reads FQNEAQ (reference sequence). V lost 5 bases to trimming and J lost 0 bases; unmatched junction nucleotides: 5. CDR3 size: 15 residues. The CDR3 sequence is CASSRQGGASYEQYF. The DNA of the CDR3 is TGTGCCAGCAGCCGACAGGGGGGAGCCTCCTACGAGCAGTACTTC.

In its sample, this clone was seen once. The rearrangement joins TRBV7-9 to TRBJ1-5; the D gene is possibly TRBD1 (5 bases). The germline gives CDR1 SEHNR, CDR2 FQNEAQ (reference sequence). With 4 bases removed from V and 3 bases from J, the gap between germline ends came to 16 bases. The CDR3 length is 16 residues. This CDR3 reads CASSWGRGGDNQPQHF. CDR3 coding DNA: TGTGCCAGCAGCTGGGGACGGGGAGGGGACAATCAGCCCCAGCATTTT.

The chain combines TRBV28 with TRBJ1-2; a possible D gene is TRBD1 (5 bases). Per germline, CDR1 MDHEN and CDR2 SYDVKM. The CDR3 sequence is 13 residues long. V dropped 2 bases and J dropped 11 bases, with 15 bases sitting between them. The CDR3 nucleotides are TGTGCCAGCAGTTTACAACAGGCTCAAGAGTACACCTTC. It specifies CASSLQQAQEYTF.

V is TRBV21-1 and J is TRBJ2-6; TRBD2, the table's D call, was not compared with the DNA. TRBV21-1 is marked as a pseudogene. This CDR3 comprises 19 residues. This CDR3 reads CASSKVGERIPPGANVLTF. The CDR3 DNA sequence: TGTGCCAGCAGCAAGGTCGGTGAGCGGATTCCTCCTGGGGCCAACGTCCTGACTTTC.

This clone was counted a single time. V gene TRBV29-1 combines with J gene TRBJ2-7; 7 nucleotides agree with TRBD1. The trim removed 4 bases at V and 3 bases at J, leaving 6 bases unmatched. Germline CDR1 SQVTM, CDR2 ANQGSEA. The CDR3 contains 13 residues. This CDR3 is CSVVRSGGYEQYF. The CDR3 region has the DNA TGCAGCGTTGTCCGTTCAGGGGGCTACGAGCAGTACTTC.

Worth noting for this clone: Other DNA sequences of this sample code for an identical CDR3. The chain carries TRBV6-4 and TRBJ1-1; D is unresolved. This CDR3 has 13 residues. Germline CDR1 reads MRHNA; CDR2 reads SNTAGT. Between the trimmed V and J ends, which lost 4 bases and 1 base, there was a span of 7 bases. The CDR3 region is CASSGTANTEAFF. CDR3 DNA: TGTGCCAGCAGTGGAACAGCGAACACTGAAGCTTTCTTT.

The gene calls are TRBV6-1 and TRBJ2-7, with D possibly TRBD1 on 5 matching bases. Trimming took off 1 base at V and 3 bases at J, with 7 bases between the two ends. Looked up from germline, CDR1 is MNHNS and CDR2 is SASEGT. The CDR3 totals 13 residues. CDR3 bases: TGTGCCAGCAGTGAAGTCAGGGACTACGAGCAGTACTTC. It specifies CASSEVRDYEQYF.

The CDR3 sequence is CASSQQGNTEAFF. The CDR3, as DNA: TGTGCCAGCTCACAACAGGGGAACACTGAAGCTTTCTTT. The chain is built from TRBV18 and TRBJ1-1, with D possibly TRBD1 on 6 matching bases. Looked up from germline, CDR1 is KGHSH and CDR2 is LQKENI. The CDR3 totals 13 residues. Trimming removed 4 bases at V and 1 base at J, with 7 bases between.